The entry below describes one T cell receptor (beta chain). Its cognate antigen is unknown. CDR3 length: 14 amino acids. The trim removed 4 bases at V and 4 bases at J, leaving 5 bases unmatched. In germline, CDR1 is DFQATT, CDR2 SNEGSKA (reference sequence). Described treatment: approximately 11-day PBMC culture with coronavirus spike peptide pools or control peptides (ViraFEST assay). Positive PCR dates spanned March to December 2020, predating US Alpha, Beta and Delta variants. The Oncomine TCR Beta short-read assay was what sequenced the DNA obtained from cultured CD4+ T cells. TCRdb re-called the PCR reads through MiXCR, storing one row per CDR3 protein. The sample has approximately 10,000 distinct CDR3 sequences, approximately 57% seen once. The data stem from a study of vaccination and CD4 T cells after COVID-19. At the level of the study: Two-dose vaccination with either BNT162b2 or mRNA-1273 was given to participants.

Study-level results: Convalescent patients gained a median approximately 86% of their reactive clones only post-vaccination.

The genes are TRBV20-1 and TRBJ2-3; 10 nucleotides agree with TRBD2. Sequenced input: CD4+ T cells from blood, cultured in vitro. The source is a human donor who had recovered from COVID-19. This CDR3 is CSAISAGGSDTQYF. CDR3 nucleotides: TGCAGTGCTATCTCAGCGGGAGGGTCAGATACGCAGTATTTT.